The sequence of this TCR beta chain was determined in a study of cytotoxic CD8 clonotypes in ibrutinib-treated CLL. Study overall: Response samples came after a median roughly 13 months of treatment, range 6 to 36. Whole-study results and caveats: Sustained-remission and progressing patients had unequal sampling times. Public clonotypes were seen rarely and were contracted or stable on treatment.

Of note for this clone: The antigen is unknown.

With sequencing, the targeted depth ranged from 1 in 200,000 to 1 in 1 million T cells. The table came from immunoSEQ multiplex PCR; TCRdb's copy has only in-frame clones and leaves some out. The sample contains roughly 170,000 clones, about four fifths of which appear only once. Trimming cost V 3 bases and J 4 bases, with 12 bases left between them. This CDR3 has 14 amino acids. Germline values: CDR1 LNHDA, CDR2 SQIVND (reference sequence). The chain links TRBV19 to TRBJ1-1, with D tentatively TRBD1 (5 bases). This TCR was sampled from a human donor with chronic lymphocytic leukemia. Sample: PBMCs, taken after 24 months of ibrutinib treatment. CDR3: CASSMRQGITEAFF. DNA of the CDR3: TGTGCCAGTAGTATGCGGCAGGGCATCACTGAAGCTTTCTTT. The complete variable domain, with remaining parts taken from reference TRBV19 and TRBJ1-1, reads DGGITQSPKYLFRKEGQNVTLSCEQNLNHDAMYWYRQDPGQGLRLIYYSQIVNDFQKGDIAEGYSVSREKKESFPLTVTSAQKNPTAFYLCASSMRQGITEAFFGQGTRLTVV.